This T cell receptor beta chain was retrieved from a study of T-cell reconstitution after alpha-beta-depleted transplantation in children. This clonotype appeared a single time. Its antigen is still unknown. Study-wide points: Diversity and T-cell counts at one year after transplant derived mostly from new T cells.

A library of TCRbeta sequences, prepared with unique molecular identifiers, was generated. From the PCR reads, TCRdb called clonotypes with MiXCR, one entry per CDR3 protein. The data contain about 1,000,000 distinct CDR3 sequences, about 29% of them seen just once; the ten biggest clones take up more than 25%. Trimming removed 4 bases from V and 10 bases from J; junction bases left unmatched: 2. The germline CDR1 and CDR2 sequences are ENHRY and SYGVKD. The CDR3 consists of 11 residues. This sequence originates from a boy in the first two years of life who had a stem cell transplant for SCID, so the T cells may come from the graft donor. The chain recombines TRBV10-3 with TRBJ1-1, with TRBD1 matching 8 bases. The material sequenced was PBMCs, mostly from graft donor cells, taken 360 days after TCRalphabeta/CD19-depleted stem cell transplant. CDR3 bases: TGTGCCATCAGTGCGGACAGGGTAGCTTTCTTT. Translated: CAISADRVAFF.